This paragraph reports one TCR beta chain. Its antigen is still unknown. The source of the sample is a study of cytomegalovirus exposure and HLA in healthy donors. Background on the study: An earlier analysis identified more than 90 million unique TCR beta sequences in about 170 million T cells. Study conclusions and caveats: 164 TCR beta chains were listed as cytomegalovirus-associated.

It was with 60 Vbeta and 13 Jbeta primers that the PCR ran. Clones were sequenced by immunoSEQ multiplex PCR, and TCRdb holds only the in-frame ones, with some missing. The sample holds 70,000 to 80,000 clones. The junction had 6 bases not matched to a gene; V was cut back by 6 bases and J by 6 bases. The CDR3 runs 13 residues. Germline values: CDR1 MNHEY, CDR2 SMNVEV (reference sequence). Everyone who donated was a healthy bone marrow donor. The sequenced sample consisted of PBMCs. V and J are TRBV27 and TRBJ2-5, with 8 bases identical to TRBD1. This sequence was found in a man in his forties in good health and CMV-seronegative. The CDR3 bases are TGTGCCAGCAGCACTCAGGGGGCAAAGACCCAGTACTTC. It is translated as CASSTQGAKTQYF.